This TCR beta chain was sequenced in a study of cytomegalovirus exposure and HLA in healthy donors (TCRdb year 2017). Some background on the complete study: In an earlier analysis of fewer than 750 of the donors, approximately 300 Gb of sequence data and about 110 million unique TCR beta sequences from some 170 million T cells were reported. An early release covering roughly 640 HLA-typed donors comprised 250 to 350 gigabases of sequencing data and approximately 80 million unique TCR sequences. Among the roughly 390 genotyped donors, 81% belonged to the genetic ancestry cluster associated with self-reported Caucasian donors. The study aimed to test whether signatures of past pathogen exposure could be identified by cataloging public T cell receptors. The T cell repertoires of under 700 subjects were profiled by immunosequencing and related to cytomegalovirus serostatus. Along with the roughly 700-subject first cohort, a separate validation cohort of roughly 110 different subjects was used. High-throughput TCR immunosequencing, statistical association of individual TCRs with disease status, and machine learning were combined to predict cytomegalovirus infection status. To study patterns of TCR occurrence, a later analysis re-analyzed previously published TCR beta repertoires from more than 550 donors and added high-resolution HLA genotyping. In the later analysis, no new phenotypic data were used to find candidate immune exposures; instead, reliance was placed on TCR beta sequences and their occurrence across donors. To decide whether each TCR beta V gene segment behaved as functional or pseudogenic, an earlier analysis of approximately 590 of the donors relied on high-throughput TCR beta sequencing. Donor age, sex, ethnicity and CMV serostatus were collected together with the repertoire data. Genome-wide SNP genotypes for about 65% of the roughly 670 donors were used in a later genetic analysis, which treated that subset as a discovery cohort. Every discovery cohort repertoire had been produced on one sequencing platform. Both class I and class II loci were covered by HLA typing, at four-digit resolution. Typing coverage differed by locus: A, B, C, DRB1 and DQB1 were typed in about 620-630 donors, DQA1 in 500 to 550, DPA1 in roughly 590, and DPB1 in just under 480. A few DR-DQ haplotypes were handled as single units for association and clustering because linkage in the cohort was strong. Among roughly 400 genotyped donors of the cohort, an average of approximately 200,000 unique TCR beta nucleotide sequences was sequenced per donor, of which 15% to 20% were non-productive. Beyond this particular receptor, the publication reports: The classifier was reported to diagnose cytomegalovirus status with high specificity and sensitivity in both the original cohort and the validation cohort. Correlated functional status among segregating V segments might be attributable to linkage disequilibrium, but an unknown experimental factor could not be ruled out. Because counts were too low, seventeen rarely observed V segments, including chromosome 9 orphons, were excluded from the earlier analysis of 587 of the donors. A further reported finding was that TCR beta sequences accurately predicted the HLA-A and HLA-B alleles for most subjects in the first cohort. V-gene and J-gene trimming of TCR beta chains was associated with a missense DCLRE1C variant in a later genetic analysis, and the association was replicated in an independent cohort. The only immune exposure information available for the cohort was CMV serostatus. Some IMGT-functional V segments, including TRBV6-2 and TRBV6-3, could not be told apart with the 87-base-pair reads, so those segments were excluded. Most TCR sequences were observed very rarely across donors, whereas some public TCRs were present in many individuals. In a later analysis, HLA-associated TCR beta chains were found to be more clonally expanded and to have lower generation probabilities than equally common non-associated chains. In a later analysis, TCR association rates were found to vary across HLA loci, with the most associated TCRs seen for DRB1 alleles and the fewest for HLA-C alleles. The cohort was sequenced for TCR beta chains only, and without alpha or paired-chain data the features that could be detected were limited. The study gave a list of more than 150 TCR beta chains associated with cytomegalovirus. Most CMV-associated TCR beta chains appeared to be HLA-restricted in a later analysis, and the HLA associations seemed to be driven largely by CMV exposure. In vitro tests confirmed that three of the cytomegalovirus-associated TCR beta chains recognize cytomegalovirus antigens. Assigning TCR associations to individual alleles was difficult when HLA alleles, especially DR and DQ, strongly co-occurred. A group of highly shared sequence variants was considered likely to be a technical artifact of the sequencing pipeline. It was suggested by the authors that the approach could potentially be generalized to other disease states and immunological phenotypes. Specific HLA alleles were associated with 15,000 to 20,000 TCR beta sequences at a false discovery rate of 0.05 in a later analysis. In a later analysis, several top co-occurrence clusters were reported to appear linked to parvovirus B19, influenza, CMV and Epstein-Barr virus. In a later genetic analysis, fewer N-insertions in productive TCRs were reported among donors in an Asian-associated ancestry cluster than the approximately 670-donor mean. Because some donors lacked HLA typing at each locus, the association tests relied only on the typed subset. In an earlier analysis of approximately 590 of the donors, most TCR beta V segments appeared in productive rearrangements about 87% or about 30% of the time, broadly matching IMGT annotations. Sequencing depth was assumed to be roughly uniform across donors in the presence/absence analyses, though that assumption may not hold.

The library was made by the immunoSEQ multiplex PCR assay. For the multiplex PCR, a mixture combining 60 forward primers for TCR Vbeta segments and 13 reverse primers for TCR Jbeta segments was used. The CDR3 region of rearranged TCR beta genes was amplified from genomic DNA by a multiplex PCR assay. The Illumina HiSeq System was used to sequence the amplified TCR beta libraries as 87-base-pair reads. For the original study's pipeline: Across the 670 or so repertoires, a later analysis counted roughly 77 million unique TCR beta chains, approximately 10 million of which were shared by at least two donors. Raw reads were error-corrected and collapsed into unique sequences with a nearest-neighbor algorithm that merged closely related sequences to remove PCR and sequencing errors. V, D and J gene segments were assigned by aligning CDR3 sequences to IMGT reference sequences. For a sequence to be retained, a match of at least six nucleotides was required to both a V gene segment and a J gene segment. A rearrangement was called productive if the CDR3 had no stop codons and remained in frame with V and J, and every other rearrangement was called non-productive. Following IMGT convention, CDR3 was defined as the stretch from the second conserved V-encoded cysteine up to the conserved J-encoded phenylalanine. The earlier analysis of about 560 of the donors excluded any sequence lacking an unambiguous match to a single V gene segment. An earlier analysis of over 450 of the donors classified V segments as functional when productive rearrangements were above 56.7% and as segregating when the standard deviation between donors was above 5%. A statistical classification framework was built for diagnosing cytomegalovirus status from the catalog of TCR beta chain sequences. In a later analysis, TCR nucleotide sequences were compared against IMGT/GENE-DB human TR gene sequences so that V and J genes could be assigned. In a later analysis, CDR3 sequences and most-parsimonious VDJ recombination scenarios were assigned using the TCRdist pipeline. A later analysis defined each TCR beta chain by its CDR3 amino acid sequence plus V-gene family, and excluded reads lacking a unique V-gene family. In a later analysis, some 600 highly shared, low-generation-probability nucleotide sequences were removed to address suspected cross-contamination and a sequencing artifact. In a later analysis, a clonal expansion index for each public chain was calculated from normalized within-repertoire ranks of inferred template counts. A later analysis computed generation probabilities with a VDJ recombination model fitted to out-of-frame rearrangements, and checked the results against IGoR. In a later analysis, hypergeometric tests were used to score TCR-TCR, TCR-HLA and TCR-CMV co-occurrence, with a repertoire-size bias correction applied to TCR pairs. A later analysis estimated false discovery rates by permuting HLA or CMV assignments 20 times. A later analysis grouped co-occurring TCRs with DBSCAN, adding TCRdist sequence similarity when clustering within HLA-allele-positive subsets. For co-occurrence clustering, repertoires with fewer than 30,000 or more than 120,000 public chains were excluded, along with roughly 5 repertoires with anomalous nucleotide sharing. The clones in this table, taken by TCRdb from immuneACCESS, are in-frame only. Not every clone is retained; where verified, under half of the shortfall comes from an unresolved V gene, and the cause of the rest is unknown. D and trimming come from the DNA, and the V and J calls and clone size come from that table. The sample table lists about 150,000 clones, approximately 81% of them with a count of one. The biggest ten clones account for over 1.1% of the sample.

The CDR3 sequence holds 14 residues, the cysteine and phenylalanine included. Only the CDR3 DNA stays, 42 bases, in frame from base 1. V and J are trimmed by 5 bases and 4 bases, and the gene matches miss 3 bases of the junction. The germline V gene sets CDR1 to MNHEY and CDR2 to SVGAGI. As to this clone: It lacks a known antigen. No much larger clone exists at a distance of one base, and base qualities are not known.

The cohort was made up of about 670 healthy bone marrow donors. At the time of sampling, all cohort members were nominally healthy, though unrecorded immune exposures were likely present. The donor tested CMV seronegative, placing the donor among the roughly 340 seronegative members of the cohort. Every donor gave a peripheral blood sample, and the peripheral blood mononuclear cells from that sample were used for TCR beta sequencing. The Qiagen DNeasy Blood Extraction Kit was used to extract genomic DNA from the blood cell samples. The chain links TRBV6-5 with TRBJ2-5, and 11 junctional nucleotides match TRBD2. Sequenced: PBMCs. The clonotype comes from a man younger than 30 in good health and CMV-seronegative. The DNA sequence reads TGTGCCAGCAGTGGTGGGACTAGCGGAGAGACCCAGTACTTC. Its product reads: CASSGGTSGETQYF.